The T cell receptor (beta chain) described here comes from a study of blood T cell repertoires in COVID-19. At the level of the study: In each case, the material was cDNA or gDNA derived from T cells, B-cell-depleted T cells, or PBMCs.

V shed 4 bases and J 4 bases; nucleotides not matched to a gene: 5. Germline CDR1 is MNHEY and CDR2 is SMNVEV (reference sequence). The CDR3 runs to 14 residues. The repertoire was sequenced with immunoSEQ multiplex PCR; TCRdb's copy has only in-frame clones and lacks some. Of around 70,000 clones detected, around 87% appear once; the ten largest clones hold 6.5% to 8%. The sequence derives from a man aged 45 to 65 with active COVID-19. The J gene is TRBJ1-2, the V gene TRBV27; TRBD1 matches 8 bases. Sequences were obtained from peripheral blood. CDR3 bases: TGTGCCAGCAGTTCCGCAGGGGGCGCCTATGGCTACACCTTC. Amino acid sequence: CASSSAGGAYGYTF.